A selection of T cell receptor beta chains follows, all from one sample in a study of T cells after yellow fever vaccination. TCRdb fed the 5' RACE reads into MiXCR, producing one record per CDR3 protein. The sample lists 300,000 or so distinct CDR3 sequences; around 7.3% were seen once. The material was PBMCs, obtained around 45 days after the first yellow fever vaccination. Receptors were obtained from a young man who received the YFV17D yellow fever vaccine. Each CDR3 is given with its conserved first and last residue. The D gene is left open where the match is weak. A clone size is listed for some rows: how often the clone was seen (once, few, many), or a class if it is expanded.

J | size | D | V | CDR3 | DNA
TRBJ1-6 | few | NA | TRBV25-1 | CASRLRENSPLHF | TGTGCCAGCAGATTAAGGGAAAATTCACCCCTCCACTTT
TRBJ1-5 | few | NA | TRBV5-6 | CASSLFSQPQHF | TGTGCCAGCAGCTTGTTTTCTCAGCCCCAGCATTTT
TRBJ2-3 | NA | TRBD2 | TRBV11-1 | CASSLVSGPPSRTDTQYF | TGTGCCAGCAGCTTAGTTAGCGGGCCACCATCCCGCACAGATACGCAGTATTTT
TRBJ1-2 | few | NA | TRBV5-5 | CASSLGWGNYGYTF | TGTGCCAGCAGCTTGGGGTGGGGGAACTATGGCTACACCTTC
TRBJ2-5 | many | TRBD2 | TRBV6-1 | CASSEAIGSGEETQYF | TGTGCCAGCAGTGAAGCGATCGGTAGCGGGGAAGAGACCCAGTACTTC
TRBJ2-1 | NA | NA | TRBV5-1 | CASSGAYNEQFF | TGCGCCAGCAGCGGCGCCTACAATGAGCAGTTCTTC
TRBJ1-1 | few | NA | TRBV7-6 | CASSGGGAGDNTEAFF | TGTGCCAGCAGCGGGGGGGGGGCAGGAGATAACACTGAAGCTTTCTTT
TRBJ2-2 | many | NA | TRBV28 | CASRETGSSELFF | TGTGCCAGCAGGGAGACAGGTTCCTCGGAGCTGTTTTTT
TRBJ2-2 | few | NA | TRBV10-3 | CAISGEAGELFF | TGTGCCATCAGCGGGGAGGCCGGGGAGCTGTTTTTT
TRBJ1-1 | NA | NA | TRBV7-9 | CASSLPERGNTEAFF | TGTGCCAGCAGCTTACCCGAACGGGGAAACACTGAAGCTTTCTTT
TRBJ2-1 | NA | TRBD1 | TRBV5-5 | CASSLIRTGGTEQFF | TGTGCCAGCAGCTTGATCCGGACAGGGGGGACTGAGCAGTTCTTC
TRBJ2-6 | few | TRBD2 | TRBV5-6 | CASSFTGGLLSGANVLTF | TGTGCCAGCAGCTTCACTGGGGGACTACTGTCTGGGGCCAACGTCCTGACTTTC
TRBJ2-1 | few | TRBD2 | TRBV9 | CASSVAGRGGVNEQFF | TGTGCCAGCAGCGTAGCTGGGCGGGGGGGCGTCAATGAGCAGTTCTTC
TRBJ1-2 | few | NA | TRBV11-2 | CASSLFIKDPKAGYTF | TGTGCCAGCAGCTTATTTATTAAAGACCCAAAGGCAGGCTACACCTTC
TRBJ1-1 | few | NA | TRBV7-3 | CASSLGGGSTEAFF | TGTGCCAGCAGCTTAGGCGGGGGTAGCACTGAAGCTTTCTTT
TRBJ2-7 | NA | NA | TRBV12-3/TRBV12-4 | CASKGAYEQYF | TGTGCCAGTAAAGGAGCCTACGAGCAGTACTTC
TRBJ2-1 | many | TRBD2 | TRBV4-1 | CASSQESTSGVLGEQFF | TGCGCCAGCAGCCAAGAAAGTACTAGCGGGGTCCTTGGTGAGCAGTTCTTC
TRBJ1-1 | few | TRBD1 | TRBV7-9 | CASSPRTGIFKAFF | TGTGCCAGCAGCCCTCGGACAGGGATTTTTAAAGCTTTCTTT
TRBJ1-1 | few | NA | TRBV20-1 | CSARDDANTEAFF | TGCAGTGCTAGAGATGACGCAAACACTGAAGCTTTCTTT
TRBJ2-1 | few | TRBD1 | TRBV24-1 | CATSNRGRNEQFF | TGTGCCACCAGCAACAGGGGTCGAAATGAGCAGTTCTTC
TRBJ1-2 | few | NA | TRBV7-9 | CASSLDEGAINYGYTF | TGTGCCAGCAGCTTAGATGAAGGGGCGATTAACTATGGCTACACCTTC
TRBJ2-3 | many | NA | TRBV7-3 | CASSLMGTLTDTQYF | TGTGCCAGCAGCTTAATGGGGACCCTCACAGATACGCAGTATTTT
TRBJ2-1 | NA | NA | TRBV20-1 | CSASGGPNNEQFF | TGCAGTGCTAGCGGGGGGCCGAACAATGAGCAGTTCTTC
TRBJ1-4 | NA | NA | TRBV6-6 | CASSPDSNEKLFF | TGTGCCAGCAGCCCTGACAGTAATGAAAAACTGTTTTTT
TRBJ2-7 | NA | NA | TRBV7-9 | CASSLGGYGGEQYF | TGTGCCAGCAGCTTAGGGGGGTACGGCGGCGAGCAGTACTTC
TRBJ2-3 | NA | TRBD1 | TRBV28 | CASNPALGQGSTDTQYF | TGTGCCAGCAACCCAGCTTTAGGACAGGGGAGCACAGATACGCAGTATTTT
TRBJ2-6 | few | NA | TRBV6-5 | CASSYSLLGRSSGANVLTF | TGTGCCAGCAGTTACTCCCTCCTGGGACGAAGCTCTGGGGCCAACGTCCTGACTTTC
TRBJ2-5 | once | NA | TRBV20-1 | CSASLLGSTWETQYF | TGCAGTGCTAGCCTCCTCGGGAGCACTTGGGAGACCCAGTACTTC
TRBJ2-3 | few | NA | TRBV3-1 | CASSQRRTTPGRTDTQYF | TGTGCCAGCAGCCAAAGGAGGACCACCCCGGGACGCACAGATACGCAGTATTTT
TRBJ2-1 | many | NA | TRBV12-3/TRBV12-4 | CASSYLLASSRNEQFF | TGTGCCAGCAGTTATTTATTGGCTAGTTCTCGGAATGAGCAGTTCTTC
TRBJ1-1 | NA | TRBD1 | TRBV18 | CASSPQDRGEAFF | TGTGCCAGCTCACCCCAGGACAGGGGGGAAGCTTTCTTT
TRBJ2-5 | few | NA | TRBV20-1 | CSASEAQAEETQYF | TGCAGTGCTTCCGAGGCCCAAGCCGAAGAGACCCAGTACTTC
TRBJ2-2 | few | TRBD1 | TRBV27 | CASSLLAGGGNTGELFF | TGTGCCAGCAGTTTATTAGCAGGGGGCGGGAACACCGGGGAGCTGTTTTTT
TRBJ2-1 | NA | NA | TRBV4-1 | CASSQDAYGWGNEQFF | TGCGCCAGCAGCCAAGACGCGTACGGGTGGGGCAATGAGCAGTTCTTC
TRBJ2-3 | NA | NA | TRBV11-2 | CASSWTPPDTQYF | TGTGCCAGCAGCTGGACACCGCCAGATACGCAGTATTTT
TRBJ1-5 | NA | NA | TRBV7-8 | CASSFVSNQPQHF | TGTGCCAGCAGCTTCGTTAGCAATCAGCCCCAGCATTTT
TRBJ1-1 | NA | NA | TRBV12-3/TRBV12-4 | CASSFFRNTEAFF | TGTGCCAGCAGTTTTTTCCGGAACACTGAAGCTTTCTTT
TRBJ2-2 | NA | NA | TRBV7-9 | CASSKGNTGELFF | TGTGCCAGCAGCAAAGGAAACACCGGGGAGCTGTTTTTT
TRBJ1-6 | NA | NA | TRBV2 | CASSEAVQPYNSPLHF | TGTGCCAGCAGTGAAGCTGTCCAGCCGTATAATTCACCCCTCCACTTT
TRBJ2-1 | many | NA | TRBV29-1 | CSVSGTQGYEQFF | TGCAGCGTTTCTGGTACGCAGGGGTATGAGCAGTTCTTC
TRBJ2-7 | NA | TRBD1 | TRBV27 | CASSFLGQGTYEQYF | TGTGCCAGCAGTTTTCTGGGACAGGGAACCTACGAGCAGTACTTC
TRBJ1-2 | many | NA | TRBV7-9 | CASSSTLGARGGYTF | TGTGCCAGCAGCTCTACTCTCGGGGCACGAGGTGGCTACACCTTC
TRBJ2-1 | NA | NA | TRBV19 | CASSIDGTPSSYNEQFF | TGTGCCAGTAGTATAGACGGGACTCCGAGCTCCTACAATGAGCAGTTCTTC
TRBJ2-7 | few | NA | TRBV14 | CASSQGHLGEQYF | TGTGCCAGCAGCCAAGGGCATCTGGGCGAGCAGTACTTC
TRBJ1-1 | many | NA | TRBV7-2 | CASSLFGSMNTEAFF | TGTGCCAGCAGCTTATTCGGCAGCATGAACACTGAAGCTTTCTTT
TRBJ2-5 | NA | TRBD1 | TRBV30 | CAWKQGGWETQYF | TGTGCCTGGAAACAGGGGGGTTGGGAGACCCAGTACTTC
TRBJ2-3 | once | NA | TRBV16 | CATSQRTASTDTQYF | TGTGCCACCAGCCAAAGGACAGCTAGCACAGATACGCAGTATTTT
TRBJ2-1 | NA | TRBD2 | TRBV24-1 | CATSDFGLAGGPSEQFF | TGTGCCACCAGTGATTTTGGCCTAGCGGGGGGGCCGAGTGAGCAGTTCTTC
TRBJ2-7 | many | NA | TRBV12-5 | CASGLAPSGDLLSYEQYF | TGTGCTAGTGGTTTGGCCCCGTCCGGGGACCTCCTCTCCTACGAGCAGTACTTC
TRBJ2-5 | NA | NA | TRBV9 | CASSVVGGQETQYF | TGTGCCAGCAGCGTAGTGGGGGGCCAAGAGACCCAGTACTTC
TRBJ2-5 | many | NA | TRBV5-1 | CASSVRGQETQYF | TGCGCCAGCAGCGTTAGAGGACAAGAGACCCAGTACTTC
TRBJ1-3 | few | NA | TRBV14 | CASSQALGSAIYF | TGTGCCAGCAGCCAGGCCTTGGGTTCGGCCATATATTTT
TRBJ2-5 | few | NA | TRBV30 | CAWSAQETQYF | TGTGCCTGGAGTGCCCAAGAGACCCAGTACTTC
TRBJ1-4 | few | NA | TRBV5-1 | CASSLEDQTTNEKLFF | TGCGCCAGCAGCTTGGAGGATCAGACAACTAATGAAAAACTGTTTTTT
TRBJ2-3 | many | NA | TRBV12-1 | CASSTTISGSLGDTQYF | TGTGCCAGCAGCACCACGATTAGCGGGTCCCTTGGGGATACGCAGTATTTT
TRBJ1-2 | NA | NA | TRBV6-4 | CASIIGAPLGYTF | TGTGCCAGCATTATAGGAGCCCCGCTAGGCTACACCTTC
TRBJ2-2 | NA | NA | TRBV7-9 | CASSRSGSLLETGELFF | TGTGCCAGCAGCCGATCAGGGAGCCTGCTTGAAACCGGGGAGCTGTTTTTT
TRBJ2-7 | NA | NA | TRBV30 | CAWSGGDPNEQYF | TGTGCCTGGAGTGGAGGGGATCCCAACGAGCAGTACTTC
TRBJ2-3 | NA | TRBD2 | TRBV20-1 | CSATRGGRTDTQYF | TGCAGTGCCACGCGGGGGGGGCGCACAGATACGCAGTATTTT